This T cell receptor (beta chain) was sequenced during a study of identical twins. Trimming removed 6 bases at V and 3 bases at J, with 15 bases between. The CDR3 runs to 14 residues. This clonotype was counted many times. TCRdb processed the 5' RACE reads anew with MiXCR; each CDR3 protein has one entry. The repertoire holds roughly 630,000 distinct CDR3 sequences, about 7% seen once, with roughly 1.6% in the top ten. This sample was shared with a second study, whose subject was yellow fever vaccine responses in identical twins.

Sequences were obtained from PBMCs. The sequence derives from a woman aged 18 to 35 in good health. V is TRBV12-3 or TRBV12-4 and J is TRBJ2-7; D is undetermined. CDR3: CASSPSGSNYEQYF. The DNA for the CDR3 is TGTGCCAGCAGCCCTTCTGGTAGTAACTACGAGCAGTACTTC.